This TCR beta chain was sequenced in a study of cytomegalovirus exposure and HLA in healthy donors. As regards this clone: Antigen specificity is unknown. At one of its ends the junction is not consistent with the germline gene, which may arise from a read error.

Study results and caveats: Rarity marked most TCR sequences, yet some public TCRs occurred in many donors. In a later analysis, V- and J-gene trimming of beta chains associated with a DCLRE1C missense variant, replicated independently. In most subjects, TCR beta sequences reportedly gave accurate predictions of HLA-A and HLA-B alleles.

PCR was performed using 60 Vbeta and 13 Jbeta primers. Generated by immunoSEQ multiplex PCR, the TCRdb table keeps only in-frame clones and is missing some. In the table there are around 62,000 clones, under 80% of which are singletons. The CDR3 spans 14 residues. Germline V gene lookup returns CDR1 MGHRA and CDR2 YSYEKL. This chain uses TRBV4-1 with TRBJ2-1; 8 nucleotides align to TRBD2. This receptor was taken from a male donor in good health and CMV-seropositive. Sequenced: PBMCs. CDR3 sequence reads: CASSQDRVAGRRVF. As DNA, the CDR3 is TGCGCCAGCAGCCAAGATCGAGTAGCGGGGCGTAGGGTCTTC.